One sample yielded the 27 T cell receptor beta chains listed below, sequenced in a study of shared clonotypes between healthy human individuals. CD8 cells classed as naive were CD45RO-negative and positively selected for CCR7, excluding terminally differentiated effector memory CD45RA+ cells. Repertoires were generated with immunoSEQ multiplex PCR, while TCRdb's copy carries only in-frame clones and drops some. The repertoire has about 610,000 clones, 90% to 97% of them found once; the top ten carry less than 0.13%. Sequencing input: naive CD8+ T cells sorted from blood. These receptors were obtained from a woman aged 25-40 years in good health.

CDR3 loop: CASSNLGNTDTQYF. In nucleotides, the CDR3 is TGTGCCAGCAGCAACTTGGGGAACACAGATACGCAGTATTTT. The chain has TRBV14 and TRBJ2-3; D not resolved. V lost 5 bases and J lost 2, with 11 bases in between. The length of the CDR3 is 14 residues. Germline V lookup: CDR1 SGHDN, CDR2 FVKESK.

CDR3 sequence (DNA): TGTGCCAGCAGCACCCCCGGGACGGCCGGGCCAGATACGCAGTATTTT. Translation: CASSTPGTAGPDTQYF. V usage is TRBV7-3 and J usage is TRBJ2-3; D is perhaps TRBD1 or TRBD2 (5 bases each). V was shortened by 5 bases and J by 4 bases, with 19 bases between the two germline ends. The CDR3 has 16 residues. Per the germline V gene, CDR1 is SGHTA and CDR2 is FQGTGA. Full variable domain (remainder filled in from reference TRBV7-3 and TRBJ2-3): GAGVSQTPSNKVTEKGKYVELRCDPISGHTALYWYRQSLGQGPEFLIYFQGTGAADDSGLPNDRFFAVRPEGSVSTLKIQRTERGDSAVYLCASSTPGTAGPDTQYFGPGTRLTVL.

The chain is built from TRBV29-1 and TRBJ1-2; TRBD1 agrees at 7 bases. Germline-derived CDR1 and CDR2 are SQVTM and ANQGSEA. CDR3 length: 15 amino acids. Trimming at V came to 2 bases and at J to 5 bases, leaving 11 bases not matched to a gene. Here the CDR3 reads CSVERGRREEYGYTF. DNA for the CDR3: TGCAGCGTTGAAAGGGGGCGCCGAGAGGAGTATGGCTACACCTTC. Looking up the rest from reference TRBV29-1 and TRBJ1-2 gives the full variable domain: SAVISQKPSRDICQRGTSLTIQCQVDSQVTMMFWYRQQPGQSLTLIATANQGSEATYESGFVIDKFPISRPNLTFSTLTVSNMSPEDSSIYLCSVERGRREEYGYTFGSGTRLTVV.

This chain connects TRBV5-4 to TRBJ2-2, with D possibly being TRBD2 (6 bases). The CDR3 loop spans 16 amino acids. Looked up from germline, CDR1 is SGHNT and CDR2 is YYREEE (reference sequence). V lost 4 bases to trimming and J lost 2 bases, with 15 bases between them. The CDR3 sequence is CASSPRTGVNTGELFF. CDR3 coding DNA: TGTGCCAGCAGCCCTCGCACGGGAGTAAACACCGGGGAGCTGTTTTTT.

On this clone: The DNA is left out, because the CDR3 cannot be placed on it with certainty; the CDR3 is given as TCRdb lists it. CDR3 sequence: CASSLSYFGPGLSETQYF. V gene TRBV27 combines with J gene TRBJ2-5. Termini included, the CDR3 measures 18 amino acids. Per the germline V gene, CDR1 is MNHEY and CDR2 is SMNVEV (reference sequence).

The chain is built from TRBV4-1 and TRBJ2-2; 14 bases line up with TRBD2. V shed 2 bases, J shed 3 bases, and the junction held 5 bases outside the gene matches. CDR3 length: 18 residues. Germline V gives CDR1 MGHRA, CDR2 YSYEKL. The CDR3 coding sequence is TGCGCCAGCAGCCAATTTAGGACTAGCGGGAGGTACACCGGGGAGCTGTTTTTT. Translating gives CASSQFRTSGRYTGELFF.

This rearrangement joins TRBV5-6 to TRBJ1-1; D is undetermined. The germline V gene has CDR1 SGHDT and CDR2 YYEEEE. Trimming left V 1 base short and J 1 base short, with 5 bases between. The CDR3 loop spans 13 amino acids. The CDR3, as DNA: TGTGCCAGCAGCTTGTGGGGGAACACTGAAGCTTTCTTT. Amino acid sequence: CASSLWGNTEAFF.

The V call is TRBV7-6, the J call TRBJ2-2; maybe TRBD2 (6 bases). The CDR3 is 19 residues long. Germline assignment: CDR1 SGHVS and CDR2 FNYEAQ. V was cut by 10 bases and J by 4 bases, with 31 bases left in between. The CDR3 DNA reads TGTGCCATCCCGCGACGGGGCGGCGGGACCTCTGGAGGCACCGGGGAGCTGTTTTTT. This codes for CAIPRRGGGTSGGTGELFF. Full variable domain (missing parts from reference TRBV7-6 and TRBJ2-2): GAGVSQSPRYKVTKRGQDVALRCDPISGHVSLYWYRQALGQGPEFLTYFNYEAQQDKSGLPNDRFSAERPEGSISTLTIQRTEQRDSAMYRCAIPRRGGGTSGGTGELFFGEGSRLTVL.

This clone has a single count. The J gene is TRBJ2-7, the V gene TRBV9, with D unclear. Trimming shortened V by 0 bases and J by 0 bases, and 10 bases separated the two germline ends. This CDR3 is built from 15 residues. CDR1 is SGDLS, CDR2 YYNGEE, per germline. The CDR3 protein is CASSVGTMSSYEQYF. CDR3 nucleotides: TGTGCCAGCAGCGTAGGGACCATGAGCTCCTACGAGCAGTACTTC.

This sequence joins TRBV7-6 and TRBJ1-2; weak D call: TRBD1 (5 bases). This CDR3 comprises 15 residues. Germline-derived CDR1 and CDR2 are SGHVS and FNYEAQ. Trimming removed 4 bases from V and 2 bases from J, with 14 bases in between. The CDR3 region has the DNA TGTGCCAGCAGCTCCCGAAGAGACAGCAACTATGGCTACACCTTC. This gives the protein CASSSRRDSNYGYTF.

V gene TRBV9 combines with J gene TRBJ2-3; 8 bases are a match to TRBD2. Germline V gives CDR1 SGDLS, CDR2 YYNGEE. Trimming at V came to 3 bases and at J to 2 bases, leaving 8 bases not matched to a gene. The CDR3 contains 16 residues. CDR3 in DNA: TGTGCCAGCAGCGACCCGACTAGCGCGATCACAGATACGCAGTATTTT. Translation gives CASSDPTSAITDTQYF.

The rearrangement links TRBV5-1 to TRBJ2-5; 7 nucleotides line up with TRBD1. The CDR3 is 16 residues long. Germline CDR1 and CDR2: SGHRS and YFSETQ. V lost 4 bases, J lost 4 bases, and 13 bases stayed unmatched. The CDR3 DNA is TGCGCCAGCAGCCAATCGACAGGGTACGGCCTAGAGACCCAGTACTTC. As protein: CASSQSTGYGLETQYF.

The CDR3 sequence: CASSQDGIYAGKLFF. The CDR3 DNA follows: TGCGCCAGCAGCCAAGACGGGATATACGCAGGAAAACTGTTTTTT. The chain joins TRBV4-1 to TRBJ1-4; D gene uncertain. The V gene's germline CDR1 is MGHRA and CDR2 YSYEKL. CDR3 length: 15 residues. V was trimmed by 0 bases and J by 10 bases, leaving 15 bases between them.

The rearrangement links TRBV19 to TRBJ1-3; a weak D match, TRBD1 (5 bases). Trimming shortened V by 3 bases and J by 3 bases, and 12 bases separated the two germline ends. The CDR3 has 15 amino acids. The V gene's germline CDR1 is LNHDA and CDR2 SQIVND (reference sequence). This CDR3 is CASSIGATNGNTIYF. In nucleotides, the CDR3 is TGTGCCAGTAGTATCGGGGCGACTAATGGAAACACCATATATTTT. Filled out from reference TRBV19 and TRBJ1-3, the complete variable domain reads DGGITQSPKYLFRKEGQNVTLSCEQNLNHDAMYWYRQDPGQGLRLIYYSQIVNDFQKGDIAEGYSVSREKKESFPLTVTSAQKNPTAFYLCASSIGATNGNTIYFGEGSWLTVV.

The chain is built from TRBV6-1 and TRBJ2-2; weak D call: TRBD2 (5 bases). The CDR3 is 17 residues long. V lost 3 bases to trimming and J lost 4 bases, with 18 bases between them. Germline values: CDR1 MNHNS, CDR2 SASEGT. The CDR3 protein is CASSDREAGIFTGELFF. In DNA form, the CDR3 reads TGTGCCAGCAGTGACCGAGAGGCCGGGATCTTCACCGGGGAGCTGTTTTTT.

V gene TRBV28 combines with J gene TRBJ2-1; 7 bases map to TRBD2. This CDR3 has 13 residues. The trim removed 2 bases at V and 7 bases at J, leaving 2 bases unmatched. Per the germline V gene, CDR1 is MDHEN and CDR2 is SYDVKM. The CDR3 region has the DNA TGTGCCAGCAGTTTACTAGCGGCGAATGAGCAGTTCTTC. It yields the protein CASSLLAANEQFF.

The gene calls are TRBV19 and TRBJ2-1, with D unresolved. From germline, CDR1 is LNHDA and CDR2 SQIVND (reference sequence). This CDR3 contains 17 residues. Trimming stripped 3 bases from V and 8 bases from J, with 23 bases between. For the CDR3, the DNA is TGTGCCAGTAGTATCCTAGGACGCGGTGGGATCCCGGATGAGCAGTTCTTC. Translation: CASSILGRGGIPDEQFF.

V usage is TRBV5-5 and J usage is TRBJ2-7, with TRBD2 matching over 12 bases. CDR3 length equals 15 residues. The J segment lost 6 bases and the V segment lost 4 bases, leaving 8 bases of the junction unmatched. Germline V gene sequence: CDR1 SGHKS, CDR2 YYEKEE (reference sequence). CDR3 amino acids: CASSTPTSGRFEQYF. CDR3 sequence (DNA): TGTGCCAGCAGCACACCGACTAGCGGGAGATTCGAGCAGTACTTC.

The rearrangement joins TRBV30 to TRBJ2-3; 10 bases agree with TRBD2. CDR1 and CDR2 from the germline V gene are GTSNPN and SVGIG (reference sequence). This CDR3 has 15 amino acids. V lost 2 bases and J lost 6; bases outside the gene matches: 8. CDR3 amino acids: CAWSSGLAGEDTQYF. The CDR3 DNA reads as TGTGCCTGGAGTTCGGGGCTAGCGGGAGAGGATACGCAGTATTTT.

The V gene is TRBV11-2, the J gene TRBJ2-7; TRBD1 matches at 9 bases. The CDR3 loop spans 15 amino acids. The trim removed 4 bases at V and 3 bases at J, leaving 7 bases unmatched. CDR1 and CDR2 from the germline V gene are SGHAT and FQNNGV. CDR3 nucleotides: TGTGCCAGCAGCTACTCCGGGACAGGGATCTACGAGCAGTACTTC. Protein: CASSYSGTGIYEQYF.

The chain employs TRBV10-2 and TRBJ2-2; D possibly uses TRBD1 or TRBD2 (5 bases each). V lost 4 bases and J lost 4, with 13 bases in between. CDR3 length: 15 amino acids. CDR1 WSHSY and CDR2 SAAADI come from the germline V gene. CDR3 coding DNA: TGCGCCAGCAGTGGGCCACAGGCGGGCACCGGGGAGCTGTTTTTT. It codes for CASSGPQAGTGELFF.

The chain employs TRBV4-1 and TRBJ2-4; 7 nucleotides align to TRBD2. CDR3 length: 14 amino acids. Germline assignment: CDR1 MGHRA and CDR2 YSYEKL. V was pared by 8 bases and J by 5 bases, with 9 bases of the junction left unmatched. CDR3 nucleotides: TGCGCCAGCGGACGATGGGGGGGGGAAAACATTCAGTACTTC. This translates into CASGRWGGENIQYF.

The chain combines TRBV11-2 with TRBJ1-2; maybe TRBD1 (5 bases). The ends were cut back, 5 bases at V and 4 bases at J, with 14 bases in the middle. The germline V gene encodes CDR1 SGHAT and CDR2 FQNNGV. The CDR3 loop spans 14 amino acids. The CDR3 reads CASSPEIGAYGYTF. The DNA for the CDR3 is TGTGCCAGCAGCCCGGAGATAGGGGCCTATGGCTACACCTTC. Full variable domain (outside the CDR3, taken from reference TRBV11-2 and TRBJ1-2): EAGVAQSPRYKIIEKRQSVAFWCNPISGHATLYWYQQILGQGPKLLIQFQNNGVVDDSQLPKDRFSAERLKGVDSTLKIQPAKLEDSAVYLCASSPEIGAYGYTFGSGTRLTVV.

The chain uses TRBV9 and TRBJ1-2, with 7 nucleotides matching TRBD1. V gave up 4 bases and J gave up 4 bases; unmatched junction bases: 16. The germline V gene encodes CDR1 SGDLS and CDR2 YYNGEE. This CDR3 is built from 17 residues. The CDR3 nucleotides read TGTGCCAGCAGCCCTCGACAGGGTAGGGAAGTAGTCTATGGCTACACCTTC. Its protein product is CASSPRQGREVVYGYTF. The whole variable domain, filled in from reference TRBV9 and TRBJ1-2, reads DSGVTQTPKHLITATGQRVTLRCSPRSGDLSVYWYQQSLDQGLQFLIQYYNGEERAKGNILERFSAQQFPDLHSELNLSSLELGDSALYFCASSPRQGREVVYGYTFGSGTRLTVV.

This chain connects TRBV27 to TRBJ2-3, with no clear D. Germline assignment: CDR1 MNHEY and CDR2 SMNVEV (reference sequence). Trimming took off 2 bases at V and 4 bases at J, with 13 bases between the two ends. The CDR3 runs to 15 residues. CDR3 sequence: CASSLATESPDTQYF. CDR3 sequence (DNA): TGTGCCAGCAGTTTAGCGACGGAAAGTCCAGATACGCAGTATTTT.

The chain carries TRBV7-6 and TRBJ2-7; maybe TRBD1 (6 bases). The V gene's germline CDR1 is SGHVS and CDR2 FNYEAQ. Trimming cost V 0 bases and J 3 bases, with 12 bases left between them. This CDR3 has 15 residues. The CDR3 loop reads CASSLAPGVHYEQYF. CDR3 sequence (DNA): TGTGCCAGCAGCTTAGCCCCAGGGGTTCACTACGAGCAGTACTTC.

This clone has only one observation. This chain links TRBV4-1 with TRBJ2-7; tentatively, D is TRBD2 (6 bases). Trimming shortened V by 1 base and J by 1 base, and 14 bases separated the two germline ends. Germline V CDR1 and CDR2: MGHRA, YSYEKL. The length of the CDR3 is 16 residues. The chain's CDR3 is CASSQVAAGRSYEQYF. Here the CDR3 DNA reads TGCGCCAGCAGCCAAGTGGCAGCGGGCCGATCCTACGAGCAGTACTTC.